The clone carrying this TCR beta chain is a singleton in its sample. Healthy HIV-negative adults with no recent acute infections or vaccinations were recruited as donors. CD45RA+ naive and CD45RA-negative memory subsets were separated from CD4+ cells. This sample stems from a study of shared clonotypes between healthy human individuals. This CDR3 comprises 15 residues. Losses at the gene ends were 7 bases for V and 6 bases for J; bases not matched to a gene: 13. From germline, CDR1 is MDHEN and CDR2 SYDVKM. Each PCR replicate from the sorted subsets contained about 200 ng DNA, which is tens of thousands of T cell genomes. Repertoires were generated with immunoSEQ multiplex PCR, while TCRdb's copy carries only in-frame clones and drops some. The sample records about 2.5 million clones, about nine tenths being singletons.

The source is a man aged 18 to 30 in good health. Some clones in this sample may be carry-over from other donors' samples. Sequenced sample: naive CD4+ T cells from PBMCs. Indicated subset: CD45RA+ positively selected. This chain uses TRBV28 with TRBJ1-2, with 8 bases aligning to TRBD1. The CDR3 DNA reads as TGTGCCAGCATTTATTCAGGGGGCACGCTTGATGGCTACACCTTC. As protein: CASIYSGGTLDGYTF.